These 14 T cell receptor beta chains were all obtained from the same sample, sequenced in a study of cytomegalovirus exposure and HLA in healthy donors. This PCR relied on a set of 60 Vbeta primers and 13 Jbeta primers. The method was immunoSEQ multiplex PCR; TCRdb's version includes in-frame clones alone and lacks a portion of them. The sample holds about 150,000 clones, roughly 84% seen once. Material for sequencing was PBMCs. Every receptor here comes from a boy aged 2-9 years in good health and CMV-seronegative.

The rearrangement uses TRBV5-5 and TRBJ1-5; no clear D. Germline assignment: CDR1 SGHKS and CDR2 YYEKEE (reference sequence). This CDR3 region has 15 residues. V shed 0 bases and J shed 4 bases, with 11 bases lying between them. CDR3 in amino acids: CASSLAGHPNQPQHF. The CDR3 DNA reads TGTGCCAGCAGCTTGGCCGGTCACCCAAATCAGCCCCAGCATTTT.

The CDR3 protein is CASSLRQGRGTGELFF. CDR3 coding DNA: TGTGCCAGCAGCTTAAGACAGGGACGGGGCACCGGGGAGCTGTTTTTT. The genes are TRBV7-8 and TRBJ2-2, with TRBD1 matching 7 bases. Germline trimming cut 2 bases from V and 4 bases from J; bases unmatched to any gene: 7. The CDR3 is 16 amino acids. Germline assignment: CDR1 SGHVS and CDR2 FQNEAQ.

The rearrangement joins TRBV11-1 to TRBJ2-3; unclear D gene. V dropped 3 bases and J dropped 2 bases, with 9 bases sitting between them. Germline lookup yields CDR1 SGHAT and CDR2 FQDESV (reference sequence). This CDR3 has 14 residues. The CDR3 bases are TGTGCCAGCAGCTTCGGTAGAACCACAGATACGCAGTATTTT. It translates to CASSFGRTTDTQYF.

This sequence joins TRBV10-3 and TRBJ2-3; 12 bases line up with TRBD2. CDR3 length: 15 residues. CDR1 and CDR2 (germline): ENHRY, SYGVKD. Losses at the gene ends were 6 bases for V and 2 bases for J; bases not matched to a gene: 3. The CDR3 region has the DNA TGTGCCATCAGAGGGACTAGCGGGCCCACAGATACGCAGTATTTT. It yields the protein CAIRGTSGPTDTQYF.

V is TRBV5-1 and J is TRBJ1-4; D uncertain. Germline V gene sequence: CDR1 SGHRS, CDR2 YFSETQ. V lost 0 bases and J lost 8, with 11 bases in between. The CDR3 is made up of 14 amino acids. The chain's CDR3 is CASSLVAGSEKLFF. DNA for the CDR3: TGCGCCAGCAGCTTGGTCGCGGGAAGCGAAAAACTGTTTTTT.

V is TRBV9 and J is TRBJ1-1; the match to TRBD1 covers 7 bases. CDR1 SGDLS and CDR2 YYNGEE come from the germline V gene. V was clipped by 4 bases and J by 0 bases; unmatched bases: 9. The CDR3 spans 16 residues. This CDR3 is CASSPRTGPMNTEAFF. The CDR3 region has the DNA TGTGCCAGCAGCCCTCGGACAGGACCCATGAACACTGAAGCTTTCTTT.

J is TRBJ1-3 and V is TRBV5-6; no clear D. CDR3 length equals 17 residues. Trimming took 0 bases from V and 0 from J, leaving 13 bases between them. CDR1 SGHDT and CDR2 YYEEEE come from the germline V gene. CDR3 residues: CASSLAYEDTSGNTIYF. CDR3 bases: TGTGCCAGCAGCTTGGCCTATGAGGATACCTCTGGAAACACCATATATTTT.

V and J are TRBV29-1 and TRBJ2-3; TRBD1 is a possible D gene (6 bases). The CDR3 extends over 12 amino acids. The V and J ends lost 7 bases and 2 bases respectively, with 10 bases between them. CDR1 and CDR2 from the germline V gene are SQVTM and ANQGSEA. CDR3 in amino acids: CSAGTSTDTQYF. The CDR3 coding sequence is TGCAGCGCAGGGACATCCACAGATACGCAGTATTTT.

This clone was seen more than once but under ten times. The J gene is TRBJ2-7, the V gene TRBV7-9; the match to TRBD2 covers 12 bases. The ends lost 4 bases at V and 7 bases at J; junction bases unmatched: 17. Germline CDR1 is SEHNR and CDR2 is FQNEAQ (reference sequence). CDR3 size: 18 residues. Here the CDR3 DNA reads TGTGCCAGCAGCTCCGAGGACAGGGTTGGACTAGCGGGAATGGAGCAGTACTTC. Its protein is CASSSEDRVGLAGMEQYF.

The rearrangement links TRBV7-3 to TRBJ2-2, with D perhaps matching TRBD2 (6 bases). The CDR3 sequence is 16 residues long. Trimming removed 4 bases at V and 1 base at J, with 13 bases between. Germline V gene data show CDR1 as SGHTA and CDR2 as FQGTGA. CDR3 residues: CASSSPLGLNTGELFF. The CDR3 DNA reads as TGTGCCAGCAGCTCCCCCTTGGGACTGAACACCGGGGAGCTGTTTTTT. The complete variable domain, with remaining parts taken from reference TRBV7-3 and TRBJ2-2, reads GAGVSQTPSNKVTEKGKYVELRCDPISGHTALYWYRQSLGQGPEFLIYFQGTGAADDSGLPNDRFFAVRPEGSVSTLKIQRTERGDSAVYLCASSSPLGLNTGELFFGEGSRLTVL.

This sequence joins TRBV30 and TRBJ1-1; unclear D gene. Deletions cut 0 bases from V and 1 base from J, with 6 bases between. The CDR3 is 13 amino acids. Germline V gene data show CDR1 as GTSNPN and CDR2 as SVGIG (reference sequence). In nucleotides, the CDR3 is TGTGCCTGGAGTGTAAGCCCGAACACTGAAGCTTTCTTT. Encoded protein: CAWSVSPNTEAFF.

This sequence joins TRBV11-3 and TRBJ1-1, with D unclear. This CDR3 region has 16 residues. The V end was cut by 2 bases, the J end by 1 base, with 14 bases between. In germline, CDR1 is SGHNT, CDR2 YENEEA. The CDR3 spells CASSLNQSPRNTEAFF. CDR3 bases: TGTGCCAGCAGCTTAAATCAGTCTCCCAGGAACACTGAAGCTTTCTTT.

The J gene is TRBJ2-4, the V gene TRBV4-1, with a weak D call TRBD2 (5 bases). Trimming took 4 bases from V and 3 from J, leaving 10 bases between them. This CDR3 is 14 amino acids long. Germline loops: CDR1 MGHRA, CDR2 YSYEKL. CDR3 sequence reads: CASSPLEGKNIQYF. In nucleotides, the CDR3 is TGCGCCAGCAGCCCTCTAGAGGGCAAAAACATTCAGTACTTC.

The chain uses TRBV10-3 and TRBJ2-3; 7 positions match TRBD1. V shed 2 bases and J 6 bases; nucleotides not matched to a gene: 17. The CDR3 contains 18 residues. Per the germline V gene, CDR1 is ENHRY and CDR2 is SYGVKD. CDR3 sequence (DNA): TGTGCCATCAGTGAGGAATCCCCAGAACAGGGGCCCTCCGATACGCAGTATTTT. Residues: CAISEESPEQGPSDTQYF.